This T cell receptor beta chain was profiled in a study of cytomegalovirus exposure and HLA in healthy donors. The PCR ran on 60 Vbeta and 13 Jbeta primers. Method: immunoSEQ multiplex PCR; TCRdb's copy keeps in-frame clones and lacks some. The data show around 120,000 clones, with less than 80% seen just once and over 8.5% held by the top ten. The origin of this receptor is a woman aged 40 to 49 in good health and CMV-seropositive. The source material was PBMCs.

CDR3 protein: CAWTSGETQYF. The CDR3 DNA is TGTGCCTGGACTAGCGGAGAGACCCAGTACTTC. The genes are TRBV30 and TRBJ2-5; 7 positions match TRBD2. Germline V gene data show CDR1 as GTSNPN and CDR2 as SVGIG (reference sequence). The CDR3 runs to 11 residues. V was clipped by 4 bases and J by 4 bases; unmatched bases: 0. Based on the CDR3 plus reference TRBV30 and TRBJ2-5, the full variable domain is SQTIHQWPATLVQPVGSPLSLECTVEGTSNPNLYWYRQAAGRGLQLLFYSVGIGQISSEVPQNLSASRPQDRQFILSSKKLLLSDSGFYLCAWTSGETQYFGPGTRLLVL.